Shown below are 8 T cell receptor beta chains from a single sample sequenced in a study of cytomegalovirus exposure and HLA in healthy donors. The PCR had 60 Vbeta and 13 Jbeta primers. Clones were sequenced by immunoSEQ multiplex PCR, and TCRdb holds only the in-frame ones, with some missing. The sample holds about 170,000 clones, about 85% seen once. The sequencing sample was made of PBMCs. The receptors derive from a boy aged 2 to 9 in good health and CMV-seronegative.

This clone appeared once. The gene calls are TRBV7-6 and TRBJ1-1, with 9 bases lining up with TRBD1. The CDR3 consists of 15 residues. V gave up 5 bases and J gave up 1 base; unmatched junction bases: 5. Germline CDR1 is SGHVS and CDR2 is FNYEAQ. The CDR3 reads CASSPSGQGNTEAFF. CDR3 coding DNA: TGTGCCAGCAGCCCATCGGGACAGGGGAACACTGAAGCTTTCTTT.

This clone was counted a few times. V and J are TRBV10-1 and TRBJ2-1, with D possibly being TRBD1 (7 bases). This CDR3 spans 15 amino acids. The V gene lost 3 bases and the J gene lost 7 bases, with 16 bases spanning the gap. Germline loops: CDR1 WNHNN, CDR2 SYGVQD (reference sequence). This chain's CDR3 is CASSDPPSGGNEQFF. The CDR3 coding sequence is TGCGCCAGCAGTGACCCCCCCTCAGGGGGGAATGAGCAGTTCTTC.

V is TRBV7-2 and J is TRBJ2-2, with 10 bases aligning to TRBD1. Trimming took 3 bases from V and 3 from J; bases not matched to a gene: 4. The germline CDR1 and CDR2 sequences are SGHTA and FQGNSA. The CDR3 length is 16 residues. The DNA of the CDR3 is TGTGCCAGCAGCTTTTGGACAGGGGGTTACACCGGGGAGCTGTTTTTT. Its translation: CASSFWTGGYTGELFF.

V and J are TRBV4-1 and TRBJ2-2; no reliable D call. V lost 0 bases to trimming and J lost 6 bases, with 17 bases between them. This CDR3 is 17 amino acids long. Germline V gives CDR1 MGHRA, CDR2 YSYEKL. The CDR3 sequence: CASSQDLASTGAGELFF. CDR3 nucleotides: TGCGCCAGCAGCCAAGACCTGGCTTCTACGGGTGCCGGGGAGCTGTTTTTT.

The V and J genes are TRBV6-1 and TRBJ1-5; the D is unclear. The germline V and J ends were trimmed by 5 bases and 6 bases, with 8 bases remaining between them. CDR3 length equals 12 residues. Germline CDR1 and CDR2: MNHNS and SASEGT. CDR3 coding DNA: TGTGCCAGCAGTCTGGGCGTTCAGCCCCAGCATTTT. Translated: CASSLGVQPQHF.

The chain employs TRBV7-9 and TRBJ1-2; perhaps TRBD1 as D (5 bases). Between the trimmed V and J ends, which lost 3 bases and 8 bases, there was a span of 19 bases. CDR1 and CDR2 from the germline V gene are SEHNR and FQNEAQ (reference sequence). The CDR3 is made up of 15 amino acids. CDR3 coding DNA: TGTGCCAGCAGCTTCGGACCGACAGCCCAAATGGGCTACACCTTC. It is translated as CASSFGPTAQMGYTF.

V usage is TRBV15 and J usage is TRBJ1-4, with D possibly matching TRBD1 (5 bases). This CDR3 comprises 15 residues. Per germline, CDR1 LNHNV and CDR2 YYDKDF (reference sequence). V lost 1 base and J lost 6, with 12 bases in between. The DNA for the CDR3 is TGTGCCACCAGCAGAGGTCAGGGAAGGGATGAAAAACTGTTTTTT. Translation: CATSRGQGRDEKLFF. The full variable domain, its missing parts supplied by reference TRBV15 and TRBJ1-4, is DAMVIQNPRYQVTQFGKPVTLSCSQTLNHNVMYWYQQKSSQAPKLLFHYYDKDFNNEADTPDNFQSRRPNTSFCFLDIRSPGLGDTAMYLCATSRGQGRDEKLFFGSGTQLSVL.

The chain employs TRBV21-1 and TRBJ2-3; TRBD2 is taken as the D call from the table, unchecked against the DNA. TRBV21-1 is annotated as a pseudogene. The CDR3 has 19 residues. The CDR3 DNA sequence: TGTGCCAGCCCCAATCCCTCCTACGGAGCGGGGCCTAGCACAGATACGCAGTATTTT. Translating gives CASPNPSYGAGPSTDTQYF.